One and the same sample provided the 23 T cell receptor beta chains below, sequenced in a study of cytomegalovirus exposure and HLA in healthy donors. Researchers ran the PCR with 60 Vbeta and 13 Jbeta primers. TCRdb keeps only in-frame clones here, not all; method: immunoSEQ multiplex PCR. The sample contains approximately 160,000 clones, roughly 80% of which appear only once. The sequenced sample was PBMCs. Receptors originate from a man between 18 and 29 years old in good health and CMV-seronegative.

The V and J genes are TRBV19 and TRBJ2-7; 7 bases align to TRBD1. Germline values: CDR1 LNHDA, CDR2 SQIVND (reference sequence). CDR3 length: 14 amino acids. Losses at the gene ends were 6 bases for V and 0 bases for J; bases not matched to a gene: 5. CDR3 coding DNA: TGTGCCAGTAGGCGGTCAGGGGGCTCCTACGAGCAGTACTTC. Translating it yields CASRRSGGSYEQYF.

J is TRBJ1-2 and V is TRBV30, with D uncertain. This CDR3 region has 13 residues. V was pared by 5 bases and J by 1 base, with 11 bases between. From germline, CDR1 is GTSNPN and CDR2 SVGIG (reference sequence). This chain's CDR3 is CAWAPSVNYGYTF. For the CDR3, the DNA is TGTGCCTGGGCTCCTAGTGTTAACTATGGCTACACCTTC.

The rearrangement joins TRBV6-5 to TRBJ2-7; D ambiguous. The CDR3 is 12 residues long. Germline lookup yields CDR1 MNHEY and CDR2 SVGAGI. The V end lost 7 bases, the J end lost 5 bases, and 12 bases lay between the germline ends. CDR3 in DNA: TGTGCCAGCACCACGGGTGGCGACGAGCAGTACTTC. Protein: CASTTGGDEQYF.

The J gene is TRBJ2-5, the V gene TRBV4-1; 12 positions agree with TRBD2. The V gene's germline CDR1 is MGHRA and CDR2 YSYEKL. The CDR3 has 15 residues. Trimming removed 4 bases from V and 2 bases from J; junction bases left unmatched: 2. The chain's CDR3 is CASSRGLAGQETQYF. As DNA, the CDR3 is TGCGCCAGCAGCCGAGGACTAGCGGGACAAGAGACCCAGTACTTC.

This clone was seen a single time. V is TRBV10-2 and J is TRBJ2-5; 10 bases align to TRBD1. V lost 4 bases, J lost 3 bases, and 8 bases stayed unmatched. CDR3 length: 16 amino acids. Germline V lookup: CDR1 WSHSY, CDR2 SAAADI. CDR3 in DNA: TGCGCCAGCAGTGCATCCCCCGGGACAGGGGAAGAGACCCAGTACTTC. Its translation is CASSASPGTGEETQYF.

This rearrangement joins TRBV7-9 to TRBJ2-1; the D is unclear. This CDR3 region has 13 residues. Trimming cost V 5 bases and J 7 bases, with 12 bases left between them. The V gene's germline CDR1 is SEHNR and CDR2 FQNEAQ (reference sequence). CDR3 loop: CASSHRSSNEQFF. DNA for the CDR3: TGTGCCAGCAGCCATCGGAGTTCGAATGAGCAGTTCTTC.

The V and J genes are TRBV7-8 and TRBJ2-1, with TRBD1 as a possible D gene (6 bases). The length of the CDR3 is 13 residues. V was cut by 6 bases and J by 8 bases, with 14 bases left in between. The germline V gene has CDR1 SGHVS and CDR2 FQNEAQ. CDR3 bases: TGTGCCAGCAGGGGGGCGGGCTGGGATGAGCAGTTCTTC. This codes for CASRGAGWDEQFF.

The chain recombines TRBV10-2 with TRBJ2-3; 9 nucleotides match TRBD2. Germline trimming cut 6 bases from V and 1 base from J; bases unmatched to any gene: 2. From germline, CDR1 is WSHSY and CDR2 SAAADI. The CDR3 length is 14 residues. The CDR3 here is CASRWTSGTDTQYF. In nucleotides, the CDR3 is TGCGCCAGCAGGTGGACTAGCGGCACAGATACGCAGTATTTT.

This chain connects TRBV7-2 to TRBJ2-1; a weak D match, TRBD2 (6 bases). The CDR3 has 14 residues. V was pared by 2 bases and J by 5 bases, with 10 bases between. CDR1 and CDR2 from the germline V gene are SGHTA and FQGNSA. The CDR3 DNA reads as TGTGCCAGCAGCTTATGGGACTTAAACAATGAGCAGTTCTTC. Protein sequence: CASSLWDLNNEQFF.

This clone was seen a single time. The genes are TRBV30 and TRBJ2-1; D uncertain. V lost 3 bases and J lost 3, with 6 bases in between. CDR1 and CDR2 from the germline V gene are GTSNPN and SVGIG (reference sequence). The CDR3 loop spans 12 amino acids. CDR3 nucleotide sequence: TGTGCCTGGAGCTCAGGCTACAATGAGCAGTTCTTC. This encodes CAWSSGYNEQFF.

This clone was counted a few times. V is TRBV19 and J is TRBJ2-6; D is possibly TRBD1 (6 bases). Germline V CDR1 and CDR2: LNHDA, SQIVND (reference sequence). This CDR3 region has 15 residues. V was trimmed by 6 bases and J by 6 bases, leaving 15 bases between them. The CDR3 sequence: CASSPIYRAANVLTF. Written as DNA, the CDR3 is TGTGCCAGTAGCCCTATCTACAGGGCGGCCAACGTCCTGACTTTC.

The chain joins TRBV4-3 to TRBJ1-2, with D possibly being TRBD1 (5 bases). Looked up from germline, CDR1 is LGHNA and CDR2 is YSLEER. CDR3 size: 17 residues. The V end lost 0 bases, the J end lost 4 bases, and 18 bases lay between the germline ends. CDR3: CASSQDIVGRQIYGYTF. CDR3 nucleotide sequence: TGCGCCAGCAGCCAAGATATTGTCGGGAGACAGATCTATGGCTACACCTTC.

The chain is built from TRBV27 and TRBJ2-5; 10 bases fit TRBD2. The end of the DNA fits TRBJ2-7 better, so the J call may be wrong. Germline CDR1 and CDR2: MNHEY and SMNVEV (reference sequence). The CDR3 is 16 residues long. This CDR3 is CASSLVASGSSYEQYF. CDR3 coding DNA: TGTGCCAGCAGTTTAGTGGCTAGCGGGAGCTCCTACGAGCAGTACTTC.

The chain has TRBV19 and TRBJ2-7; the match to TRBD2 covers 10 bases. J lost 6 bases, V lost 5 bases, and 16 bases had no gene match. Germline V lookup: CDR1 LNHDA, CDR2 SQIVND (reference sequence). The CDR3 has 17 amino acids. CDR3 protein: CASSPRFAASGRSEQYF. DNA of the CDR3: TGTGCCAGTAGTCCCCGGTTCGCGGCTAGCGGGAGAAGCGAGCAGTACTTC. The whole variable domain, filled in from reference TRBV19 and TRBJ2-7, reads DGGITQSPKYLFRKEGQNVTLSCEQNLNHDAMYWYRQDPGQGLRLIYYSQIVNDFQKGDIAEGYSVSREKKESFPLTVTSAQKNPTAFYLCASSPRFAASGRSEQYFGPGTRLTVT.

This chain connects TRBV4-3 to TRBJ2-1, with TRBD2 identical over 10 bases. V gave up 0 bases and J gave up 8 bases; unmatched junction bases: 16. Looked up from germline, CDR1 is LGHNA and CDR2 is YSLEER. The CDR3 totals 19 residues. The CDR3 nucleotides read TGCGCCAGCAGCCAAGATTGGGCTAGCGGGAGCCCCCAGGGCTATGAGCAGTTCTTC. Protein sequence: CASSQDWASGSPQGYEQFF.

J is TRBJ2-3 and V is TRBV14, with 9 positions matching TRBD1. From germline, CDR1 is SGHDN and CDR2 FVKESK. The CDR3 spans 18 residues. V trimming: 1 base; J trimming: 9 bases; junction bases outside the gene matches: 17. CDR3: CASSQGKRGKQGAQTQYF. The DNA for the CDR3 is TGTGCCAGCAGCCAAGGAAAAAGGGGAAAACAGGGGGCGCAGACGCAGTATTTT.

The V call is TRBV28, the J call TRBJ1-4; TRBD1 matches at 8 bases. The length of the CDR3 is 16 residues. Germline V gene data show CDR1 as MDHEN and CDR2 as SYDVKM. V was clipped by 5 bases and J by 8 bases; unmatched bases: 13. The CDR3, as DNA: TGTGCCAGCAGTCACACATGGACAGGGTTGCGGGAAAAACTGTTTTTT. Translated: CASSHTWTGLREKLFF.

The rearrangement uses TRBV5-1 and TRBJ1-1; D may be TRBD1 (6 bases). V lost 4 bases, J lost 4 bases, and 17 bases lay in between. The CDR3 has 15 residues. Looked up from germline, CDR1 is SGHRS and CDR2 is YFSETQ. The CDR3 reads CASSIQQGTVTEAFF. The CDR3 DNA reads TGCGCCAGCAGCATACAACAGGGAACGGTCACTGAAGCTTTCTTT.

This clone was detected once. V gene TRBV28 combines with J gene TRBJ2-7; D is perhaps TRBD1 (5 bases). The CDR3 contains 14 residues. V shed 5 bases and J shed 1 base, with 12 bases lying between them. Germline V gene sequence: CDR1 MDHEN, CDR2 SYDVKM. The CDR3 nucleotides read TGTGCCAGCAGTACCCCAGGGCCTTCCTACGAGCAGTACTTC. It translates to CASSTPGPSYEQYF.

A note on this clone: One end of the junction varies from germline; a read error may be responsible. The V call is TRBV25-1, the J call TRBJ2-1; 10 positions match TRBD1. The V gene's germline CDR1 is MGHDK and CDR2 SYGVNS. The CDR3 is 17 residues long. CDR3: CVSSEGSGQGFHNEQFF. CDR3 coding DNA: TGTGTCAGCAGTGAAGGGTCGGGACAGGGGTTCCACAATGAGCAGTTCTTC.

There are a few counts of this clone. The chain couples TRBV11-2 to TRBJ2-5, with 8 bases aligning to TRBD1. V was clipped by 6 bases and J by 4 bases; unmatched bases: 10. CDR1 SGHAT and CDR2 FQNNGV come from the germline V gene. This CDR3 region has 15 residues. The CDR3 reads CASRPQGAGRETQYF. As DNA, the CDR3 is TGTGCCAGCAGGCCTCAGGGGGCCGGGAGAGAGACCCAGTACTTC.

The rearrangement links TRBV4-3 to TRBJ2-7; D may be TRBD2 (5 bases). The CDR3 is 17 amino acids. With 1 base removed from V and 4 bases from J, the gap between germline ends came to 20 bases. Germline CDR1 is LGHNA and CDR2 is YSLEER. CDR3 bases: TGCGCCAGCAGCCAAGTCTTCGTAGGGCCCCGGGGATACGAGCAGTACTTC. It encodes CASSQVFVGPRGYEQYF.

This clone has just a few counts. V and J are TRBV5-8 and TRBJ2-3, with 9 bases matching TRBD1. Germline V lookup: CDR1 SGHTS, CDR2 YDEGEE. CDR3 size: 15 residues. Trimming took 0 bases from V and 2 from J; bases not matched to a gene: 1. CDR3 residues: CASSLGQGDTDTQYF. The DNA for the CDR3 is TGTGCCAGCAGCTTGGGACAGGGGGACACAGATACGCAGTATTTT.